This entry describes one T cell receptor beta chain. The antigen this receptor binds is unknown. Qualities for individual bases were not recorded, and no much larger clone is one base off. The immunoSEQ hsTCRB v3.0 assay was used at survey level resolution to sequence the TRB variable region. TRB sequencing targeted a depth of about 35,000-55,000 T-cell genomes per sample. An Illumina MiSeq with a v3 150-cycle kit was used to sequence the pooled TRB libraries. The study's processing was this. Analysis of repertoires was carried out in R inside a reproducible Nextflow workflow spanning QC, data transformation and analysis. LymphoSeq2, an R package for exploring AIRR-Seq data, was used to implement custom analyses. Four samples that produced fewer than 5000 total TRB sequences were removed, so 188 HIV repertoires were analyzed. Of the approximately 190 retained HIV repertoires, about 60 were collected before and approximately 130 after ART initiation. Repertoires were downsampled to 5000 TRB nucleotide sequences, with summary statistics averaged over 100 downsampling iterations. The analysis kept only TRB sequences whose CDR3 regions were at least seven amino acids long. A Shannon entropy-derived clonality score and the Gini coefficient were used to measure diversity. In the repertoire networks, any two of the top 5000 CDR3 amino acid sequences were connected whenever the two sequences differed by an edit distance of one. For TRB CDR3 amino acid sequences, GLIPH2 was used to predict antigen specificity groups and MHC restriction. CDR3 amino acid sequences were matched against VDJdb and McPAS-TCR to flag known CMV, EBV, HIV or tissue antigen associations. Pre-ART, post-ART and control groups were compared with Wilcoxon signed-rank tests and Holm-Bonferroni correction. Here the immuneACCESS table is served through TCRdb, limited to in-frame sequences with V and J called. Missing clones are a known gap in these copies; in checked studies unresolved V genes cover under half, and the rest lacks a known reason. V, J and clone size are those of that table, while D and trimming were read from the DNA. In all, the sample holds about 11,000 clones, and roughly 80% of those were seen once. The top ten constitute 13% of the sample.

The CDR3 contains 18 residues, cysteine and phenylalanine counted. Only the CDR3 DNA stays, 54 bases, in frame from base 1. CDR1 and CDR2, looked up from the germline V gene (reference sequence), are LNHDA and SQIVND. The germline V and J ends show losses of 5 bases and 0 bases respectively, and no gene match explains 8 bases of the junction. This specimen belongs to a study of long-term antiretroviral therapy in people with HIV (dated by TCRdb to 2022 to 2024). Some background on the complete study: The earliest samples were collected roughly a decade before the 2015 WHO recommendation for immediate ART, at a time when ART was usually postponed until CD4 counts fell. A retrospective serial study tested whether changes in peripheral blood TRB repertoire composition and diversity were associated with ART initiation and durable HIV suppression. A total of around 190 cryopreserved PBMC samples came from 30 or so adults with confirmed HIV infection and were collected serially over a mean of approximately six years (range 1-12). Eleven of the 30 participants with HIV were female. No cross-contamination during QIAcube processing was seen in test extractions of a monoclonal T-cell line run alongside 33 polyclonal samples.

To be included, a participant needed at least one PBMC sample from before ART initiation plus at least two post-ART samples. All participants with HIV were treated in the United States of America. Before DNA extraction, cryopreserved samples containing 1-10 million PBMC were thawed and washed. At the time of the earliest PBMC sample for each participant with HIV, ages ranged from about 23 to 60 years. PBMC samples from each participant spanned 1-4 timepoints before ART initiation and 2-8 timepoints after ART initiation, with a median of 7 samples. For every participant, serial HIV viral load, CD4+ T-cell count, ART history and demographic data were obtained. Genomic DNA was extracted from unsorted PBMC with a Qiagen kit on a QIAcube, processed in batches of 12 samples. Results the study describes overall, beyond this receptor: The samples were dated from about 2003 to 2017, and the ART regimens that were used may be less effective than current ART regimens. Since PBMC availability was limited, sequencing covered only the TCR beta chain, with no alpha chain pairing. Starting ART was linked to a significant rise in TRB diversity, yet even with long-term ART the diversity remained significantly lower than in transplant donor controls. HIV repertoires had narrower CDR3 length ranges than controls, and the network structure suggested an antigen-experienced repertoire that shifted only slightly toward naive after ART. Inferences about post-ART repertoire changes are limited because no data were available on ART adherence, viral resistance or therapy changes. The repertoire was dominated across all time points by expanded TRB clones identified before ART initiation, although this dominance was seen to fluctuate and to decrease in many PLHIV after ART. Because pre-ART samples had limited cell numbers, profiling was done on unsorted PBMC rather than on sorted CD4+ and CD8+ T cells.

Sequences were derived from unsorted PBMCs, sampled 1.2 years after starting antiretroviral therapy. This TCR was recovered from a man aged 40-49 years with HIV. The rearranged chain carries TRBV19 and TRBJ2-1, with 12 bases matching TRBD2. The CDR3 is CASSLTSGGSSSYNEQFF. The bases read TGTGCCAGTAGTCTCACTAGCGGGGGGTCGAGCTCCTACAATGAGCAGTTCTTC.